These 2 T cell receptor beta chains were all obtained from the same sample, sequenced in a study of lung T cells in sarcoidosis with Löfgren's syndrome. TCRdb fed the reads into MiXCR, producing one record per CDR3 protein. The profile shows 15,000 to 20,000 distinct CDR3 sequences, 20% to 25% of them singletons. Sequenced sample: CD4+ T cells from PBMCs. All receptors derive from a human donor with sarcoidosis (Löfgren's syndrome or another form), or a control subject (not recorded which).

By sample fraction, this clonotype is medium-sized. V is TRBV6-1 and J is TRBJ2-7, with 8 positions matching TRBD2. The CDR3 is 14 amino acids. CDR1 is MNHNS, CDR2 SASEGT, per germline. J lost 0 bases, V lost 7 bases, and 5 bases had no gene match. The CDR3 nucleotides are TGTGCCAGCACCAGACTAGCGCGCTCCTACGAGCAGTACTTC. This codes for CASTRLARSYEQYF.

By share, this clonotype counts as medium-sized. This chain uses TRBV20-1 with TRBJ2-5; possibly TRBD1 or TRBD2 for D (5 bases each). The CDR3 has 14 amino acids. The germline V and J ends were trimmed by 2 bases and 5 bases, with 15 bases remaining between them. CDR1 DFQATT and CDR2 SNEGSKA come from the germline V gene (reference sequence). The CDR3 DNA reads as TGCAGTGCTAGATCCACTAGGGGCATGGAGACCCAGTACTTC. Amino acids: CSARSTRGMETQYF.